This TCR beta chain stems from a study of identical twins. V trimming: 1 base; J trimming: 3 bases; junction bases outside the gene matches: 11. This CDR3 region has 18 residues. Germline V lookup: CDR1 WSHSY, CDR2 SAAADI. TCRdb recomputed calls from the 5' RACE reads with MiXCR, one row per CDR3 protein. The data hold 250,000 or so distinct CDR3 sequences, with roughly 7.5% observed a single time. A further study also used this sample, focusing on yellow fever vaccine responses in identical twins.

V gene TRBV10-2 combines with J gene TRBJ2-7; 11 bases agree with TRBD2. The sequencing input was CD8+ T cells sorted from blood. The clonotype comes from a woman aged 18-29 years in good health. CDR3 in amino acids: CASSEWASGRLRVYEQYF. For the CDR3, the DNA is TGCGCCAGCAGTGAGTGGGCTAGCGGGAGGTTGAGGGTCTACGAGCAGTACTTC.